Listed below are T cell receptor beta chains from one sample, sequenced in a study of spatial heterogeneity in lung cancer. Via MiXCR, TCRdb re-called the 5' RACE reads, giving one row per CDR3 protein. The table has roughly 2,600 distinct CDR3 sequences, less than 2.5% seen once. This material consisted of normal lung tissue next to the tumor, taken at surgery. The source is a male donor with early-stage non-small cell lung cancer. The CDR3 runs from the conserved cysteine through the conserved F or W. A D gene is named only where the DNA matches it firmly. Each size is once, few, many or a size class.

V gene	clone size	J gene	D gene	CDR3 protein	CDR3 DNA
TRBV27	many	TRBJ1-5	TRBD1	CASSMTGAKGNQPQHF	TGTGCCAGCAGTATGACAGGGGCGAAGGGCAATCAGCCCCAGCATTTT
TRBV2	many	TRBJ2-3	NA	CASSTGLTDTQYF	TGTGCCAGCAGTACAGGGTTAACAGATACGCAGTATTTT
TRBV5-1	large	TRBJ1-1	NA	CASSLGGMNTEAFF	TGCGCCAGCAGCTTGGGGGGAATGAACACTGAAGCTTTCTTT
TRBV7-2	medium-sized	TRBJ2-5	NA	CASSLSSETQYF	TGTGCCAGCAGCTTATCTTCGGAGACCCAGTACTTC
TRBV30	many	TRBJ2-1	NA	CAWSVLLFMGNNEQFF	TGTGCCTGGAGTGTACTTCTTTTTATGGGGAACAATGAGCAGTTCTTC
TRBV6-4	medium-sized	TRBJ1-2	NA	CASSDGSGTPGYGDTF	TGTGCCAGCAGTGACGGTTCCGGGACTCCGGGCTATGGCGACACCTTC
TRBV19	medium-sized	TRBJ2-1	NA	CASSLIGQIYNEQFF	TGTGCCAGTAGTCTAATAGGACAGATCTACAATGAGCAGTTCTTC
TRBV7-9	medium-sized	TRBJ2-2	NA	CASSLSGRWRPGELFF	TGTGCCAGCAGCTTAAGTGGGAGGTGGAGACCCGGGGAGCTGTTTTTT
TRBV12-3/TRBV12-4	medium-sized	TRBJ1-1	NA	CASSFRLRGGNTEAFF	TGTGCCAGCAGTTTTCGGTTGAGGGGGGGAAACACTGAAGCTTTCTTT
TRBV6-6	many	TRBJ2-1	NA	CASSSWNEQFF	TGTGCCAGCAGCAGCTGGAATGAGCAGTTCTTC
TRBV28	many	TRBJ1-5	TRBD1	CASKTGDWNQPQHF	TGTGCCAGCAAGACAGGGGATTGGAATCAGCCCCAGCATTTT
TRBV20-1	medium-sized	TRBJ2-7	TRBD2	CSASWGGTYEQYF	TGCAGTGCCTCGTGGGGGGGTACCTACGAGCAGTACTTC
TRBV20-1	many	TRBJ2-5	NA	CSVAGPETQYF	TGCAGTGTTGCCGGCCCGGAGACCCAGTACTTC
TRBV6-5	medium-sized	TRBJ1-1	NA	CASSSRASVVMNTEAFF	TGTGCCAGCAGTTCGAGGGCTAGTGTAGTCATGAACACTGAAGCTTTCTTT
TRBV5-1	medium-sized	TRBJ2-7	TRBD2	CASSFTSGDSYEQYF	TGCGCCAGCAGCTTCACTAGCGGGGACTCATACGAGCAGTACTTC
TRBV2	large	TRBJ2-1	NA	CASRQRTDNNEQFF	TGTGCCAGCAGACAGCGGACAGACAACAATGAGCAGTTCTTC
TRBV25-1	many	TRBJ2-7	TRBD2	CASSDGVAGAYEQYF	TGTGCCAGCAGTGATGGGGTTGCGGGGGCCTACGAGCAGTACTTC
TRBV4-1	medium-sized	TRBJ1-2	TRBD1	CASSQDRGRNPYGYTF	TGCGCCAGCAGCCAAGATAGGGGGCGAAACCCTTATGGCTACACCTTC
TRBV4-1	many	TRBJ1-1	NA	CASSQALSGLNTEAFF	TGCGCCAGCAGCCAAGCTCTATCGGGGTTGAACACTGAAGCTTTCTTT
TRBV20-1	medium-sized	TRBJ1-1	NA	CSAREQTAWNTEAFF	TGCAGTGCTAGAGAACAGACAGCTTGGAACACTGAAGCTTTCTTT
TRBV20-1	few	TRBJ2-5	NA	CSAPRGGASQETQYF	TGCAGTGCTCCCCGGGGCGGGGCGAGCCAAGAGACCCAGTACTTC